A selection of T cell receptor beta chains follows, all from one sample in a study of molecular identifiers for immune sequencing clone quantification. TCRdb reanalysed the PCR reads using MiXCR and keeps one entry per CDR3 protein. The table shows some 590,000 distinct CDR3 sequences, with around 25% occurring only once. Input material: naive CD8+ T cells from blood, with Jurkat cell RNA spiked in. These receptors originate from a human donor in good health. Some libraries in this study had Jurkat cell RNA spiked in. Both conserved end residues are part of each CDR3. D genes are given only for firm matches. Clone size is not always given. Where it is, it says once, few, many or a class for expanded clones.

v_call,d_call,j_call,clone_size,cdr3_nt,cdr3_aa
TRBV27,.,TRBJ1-3,many,TGTGCCAGCTGGGACGGAGGGAGGGCTGGAAACACCATATATTTT,CASWDGGRAGNTIYF
TRBV15,.,TRBJ2-3,many,TGTGCCACCAGCAGAGATGAGGCTACGCAGTATTTT,CATSRDEATQYF
TRBV15,.,TRBJ1-6,.,TGTGCCACCAGCAGAGACAGGGGTTCCTATAATTCACCCCTCCACTTT,CATSRDRGSYNSPLHF
TRBV11-1,TRBD2,TRBJ2-3,many,TGTGCCAGCAGCCCATGGACTAGCGGGAGGGATAATACGCAGTATTTT,CASSPWTSGRDNTQYF
TRBV13,.,TRBJ1-4,many,TGTGCCAGCAGCACGGGACCGGATGAAAAACTGTTTTTT,CASSTGPDEKLFF
TRBV7-9,TRBD1,TRBJ2-5,many,TGTGCCAGCAGCTCCCGGGACAGGGGAGGTAGAGAGACCCAGTACTTC,CASSSRDRGGRETQYF
TRBV7-9,.,TRBJ2-5,many,TGTGCCAGCAGCTTAGATATCAACCAAGAGACCCAGTACTTC,CASSLDINQETQYF
TRBV7-9,.,TRBJ1-2,many,TGTGCCAGCAGCTTAAGTGGGACCGCCTATGGCTACACCTTC,CASSLSGTAYGYTF
TRBV4-1,TRBD1,TRBJ1-1,few,TGCGCCAGCAGCCACCAACCGACAGGGGGTGGGTTGAACACTGAAGCTTTCTTT,CASSHQPTGGGLNTEAFF
TRBV6-1,.,TRBJ2-3,.,TGTGCCAGCAGTGAAATTTTTCCTCCGACGGTCACAGATACGCAGTATTTT,CASSEIFPPTVTDTQYF
TRBV27,.,TRBJ2-2,many,TGTGCCAGCAGCGGGTTAGGACAGACCGGGGAGCTGTTTTTT,CASSGLGQTGELFF
TRBV6-2/TRBV6-3,.,TRBJ2-2,.,TGTGCCAGCAGCCGCGGGACAGTTAACACCGGGGAGCTGTTTTTT,CASSRGTVNTGELFF
TRBV20-1,.,TRBJ2-7,many,TGCAGTGCAAACGCGGGCGGGTGGACCTACGAGCAGTACTTC,CSANAGGWTYEQYF
TRBV27,TRBD1,TRBJ2-5,few,TGTGCCAGCAGTCTAATACAGGGGGCCGAGGAGACCCAGTACTTC,CASSLIQGAEETQYF
TRBV29-1,.,TRBJ1-2,many,TGCAGCGTTTCGGCAGGGATTCCTGGCTACACCTTC,CSVSAGIPGYTF
TRBV9,.,TRBJ1-5,.,TGTGCCAGCAGCGTAGAAGGGAATAGCAATCAGCCCCAGCATTTT,CASSVEGNSNQPQHF
TRBV20-1,TRBD2,TRBJ2-1,.,TGCAGTGCTATCCGGGAGGGCCTCTATGAGCAGTTCTTC,CSAIREGLYEQFF
TRBV4-1,TRBD1,TRBJ1-3,many,TGCGCCAGCAGCCGACTAACAGGGGGCTACGTTGGAAACACCATATATTTT,CASSRLTGGYVGNTIYF
TRBV4-3,.,TRBJ1-2,few,TGCGCCAGCAGCCAAGATACGCAGTTAAACTATGGCTACACCTTC,CASSQDTQLNYGYTF
TRBV7-9,TRBD2,TRBJ2-1,.,TGTGCCAGCAGCTTAGGAGACGGGGGGGCTTGGAATGAGCAGTTCTTC,CASSLGDGGAWNEQFF
TRBV7-9,.,TRBJ1-2,few,TGTGCCAGCAGCTTAGTTAGGGACATCCTTAACTATGGCTACACCTTC,CASSLVRDILNYGYTF
TRBV24-1,TRBD1,TRBJ2-5,.,TGTGCCACCAGTGATACCGGGACAGGGAAAGAGACCCAGTACTTC,CATSDTGTGKETQYF
TRBV9,TRBD2,TRBJ2-7,.,TGTGCCAGCAGCGTAGGGGACTACTACGAGCAGTACTTC,CASSVGDYYEQYF